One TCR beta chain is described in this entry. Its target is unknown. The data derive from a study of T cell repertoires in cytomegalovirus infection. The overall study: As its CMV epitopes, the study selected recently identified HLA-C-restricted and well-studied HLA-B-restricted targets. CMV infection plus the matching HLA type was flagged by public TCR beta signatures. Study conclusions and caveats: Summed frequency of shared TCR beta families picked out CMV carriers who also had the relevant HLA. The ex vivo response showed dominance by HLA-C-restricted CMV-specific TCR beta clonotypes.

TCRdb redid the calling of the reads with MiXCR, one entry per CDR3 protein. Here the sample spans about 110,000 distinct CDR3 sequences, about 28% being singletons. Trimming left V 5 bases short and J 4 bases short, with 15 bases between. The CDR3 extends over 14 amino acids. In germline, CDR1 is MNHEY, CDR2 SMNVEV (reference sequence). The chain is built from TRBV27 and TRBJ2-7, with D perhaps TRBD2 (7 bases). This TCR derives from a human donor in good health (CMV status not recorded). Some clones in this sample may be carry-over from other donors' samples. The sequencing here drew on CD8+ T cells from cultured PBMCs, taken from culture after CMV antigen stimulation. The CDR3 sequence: CASSAGARGYEQYF. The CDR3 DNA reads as TGTGCCAGCAGTGCGGGGGCCCGGGGGTACGAGCAGTACTTC.